This T cell receptor beta chain was captured by sequencing in a study of T-cell reconstitution after alpha-beta-depleted transplantation in children. Study-level findings and limits: Reportedly, alpha-beta T cells present about two months post-transplant originated from several hundred expanded clones of graft origin. Once a year had passed after transplant, T-cell counts and diversity came mostly from newly produced T cells. Day-60 TCRbeta diversity that was high in some patients was derived from surviving recipient T cells and thymic progenitors.

Details on this clonotype: Its antigen is unknown.

CDR1 is DFQATT and CDR2 is SNEGSKA in the germline V gene (reference sequence). The CDR3 totals 14 residues. Between the trimmed V and J ends, which lost 4 bases and 2 bases, there was a span of 12 bases. Unique molecular identifiers were incorporated when the TCRbeta library was constructed. TCRdb independently ran MiXCR on the PCR reads; one entry per CDR3 protein. The sample yields just over 950,000 distinct CDR3 sequences, 25% to 30% seen once. The chain couples TRBV20-1 to TRBJ2-1; no firm D call. The origin of this receptor is a boy less than two years old who had a stem cell transplant for SCID, so the T cells may come from the graft donor. The specimen was PBMCs, mostly from graft donor cells, collected 360 days after TCRalphabeta/CD19-depleted stem cell transplant. CDR3 nucleotide sequence: TGCAGTGCTAAGAAAGGAGAGGCCTACAATGAGCAGTTCTTC. Translated, it gives CSAKKGEAYNEQFF.